The 10 T cell receptor beta chains presented below share a single source sample, sequenced in a study of shared T cell receptors in the human thymus. TCRdb's copy holds only in-frame clones and misses some; the assay was immunoSEQ multiplex PCR. The table records about 710,000 clones, about 90% of them present only once. The same sample was also used in a study of human thymus T cells.

The source material was thymocytes. The source is a boy under two years old with a congenital heart defect.

This sequence joins TRBV27 and TRBJ1-5, with D possibly TRBD1 on 6 matching bases. The CDR3 extends over 15 amino acids. Germline loops: CDR1 MNHEY, CDR2 SMNVEV (reference sequence). Trimming removed 6 bases from V and 5 bases from J, with 17 bases in between. The CDR3 reads CASRPSGASDQPQHF. The CDR3, as DNA: TGTGCCAGCAGGCCCTCAGGGGCTTCAGATCAGCCCCAGCATTTT.

The V and J genes are TRBV14 and TRBJ2-1; 8 nucleotides agree with TRBD2. Germline-derived CDR1 and CDR2 are SGHDN and FVKESK. The V segment lost 0 bases and the J segment 8 bases; nucleotides outside the gene matches: 6. CDR3 size: 15 residues. In DNA form, the CDR3 reads TGTGCCAGCAGCCAAGATATAGCGGGGCTTGATGAGCAGTTCTTC. Protein: CASSQDIAGLDEQFF. Combining the CDR3 with reference TRBV14 and TRBJ2-1 gives the whole variable domain EAGVTQFPSHSVIEKGQTVTLRCDPISGHDNLYWYRRVMGKEIKFLLHFVKESKQDESGMPNNRFLAERTGGTYSTLKVQPAELEDSGVYFCASSQDIAGLDEQFFGPGTRLTVL.

The rearrangement uses TRBV6-1 and TRBJ2-7; the D gene is possibly TRBD1 (5 bases). This CDR3 has 17 residues. With 1 base removed from V and 2 bases from J, the gap between germline ends came to 18 bases. The germline gives CDR1 MNHNS, CDR2 SASEGT. CDR3 protein: CASSEVPEPGPTYEQYF. CDR3 nucleotide sequence: TGTGCCAGCAGTGAAGTGCCCGAGCCAGGGCCGACCTACGAGCAGTACTTC.

CDR3 protein: CAWSGNSGAEAFF. In DNA, the CDR3 is TGTGCCTGGAGTGGGAACAGCGGCGCTGAAGCTTTCTTT. The chain has TRBV30 and TRBJ1-1; the D is unclear. The CDR3 spans 13 residues. Germline V gene lookup returns CDR1 GTSNPN and CDR2 SVGIG (reference sequence). V was clipped by 1 base and J by 6 bases, with 12 bases between them.

The V gene is TRBV30, the J gene TRBJ2-1, with 9 bases lining up with TRBD2. The CDR3 runs to 16 residues. CDR1 and CDR2 from the germline V gene are GTSNPN and SVGIG (reference sequence). The V segment lost 0 bases and the J segment 5 bases; nucleotides outside the gene matches: 8. As DNA, the CDR3 is TGTGCCTGGAGTGTACTTCGGGCGGGAGGGAACAATGAGCAGTTCTTC. Its translation: CAWSVLRAGGNNEQFF.

The CDR3 sequence: CASSLEGSERTDTQYF. CDR3 nucleotides: TGTGCCAGCAGTTTAGAGGGTTCGGAAAGGACAGATACGCAGTATTTT. The rearrangement joins TRBV28 to TRBJ2-3; possibly TRBD2 for D (5 bases). CDR1 is MDHEN, CDR2 SYDVKM, per germline. V shed 2 bases and J shed 3 bases, with 15 bases lying between them. The CDR3 is made up of 16 amino acids.

DNA of the CDR3: TGTGCCAGCACCCTAAAGGGAGTTAGCGAGCAGTACTTC. This gives the protein CASTLKGVSEQYF. V is TRBV28 and J is TRBJ2-7, with D possibly matching TRBD2 (5 bases). The CDR3 consists of 13 residues. V was cut by 7 bases and J by 6 bases, with 16 bases left in between. Germline values: CDR1 MDHEN, CDR2 SYDVKM.

This clone was counted a single time. Its ends do not fully match the called genes, so a read error is possible. Other DNA variants within this sample encode the same CDR3. V and J are TRBV27 and TRBJ1-6; TRBD1 might be the D (6 bases). Germline CDR1 MNHEY, CDR2 SMNVEV (reference sequence). This CDR3 spans 14 amino acids. In nucleotides, the CDR3 is TGTGCCAGCAGTTTATTACAGGGCGATTCCCCCCTCCACTTT. This sequence encodes CASSLLQGDSPLHF.

This chain connects TRBV27 to TRBJ2-4; 7 nucleotides agree with TRBD1. CDR3 size: 15 residues. The germline V gene encodes CDR1 MNHEY and CDR2 SMNVEV (reference sequence). J lost 1 base, V lost 7 bases, and 7 bases had no gene match. CDR3 coding DNA: TGTGCCAGCAAAACAGGGGCCACGGCCAAAAACATTCAGTACTTC. Amino acid sequence: CASKTGATAKNIQYF.

V usage is TRBV6-1 and J usage is TRBJ2-1; D is ambiguous. CDR3 length: 15 amino acids. Germline assignment: CDR1 MNHNS and CDR2 SASEGT. V was clipped by 0 bases and J by 5 bases, with 11 bases between them. The CDR3 DNA reads TGTGCCAGCAGTGAAGCGCCTGTTGGCCACAATGAGCAGTTCTTC. Protein sequence: CASSEAPVGHNEQFF.